Each of the 11 T cell receptor beta chains below was sequenced from the same sample in a study of T cells of healthy individuals. TCRdb redid the calling of the 5' RACE reads with MiXCR, one entry per CDR3 protein. This table has 100,000 or so distinct CDR3 sequences, around 17% appearing once. The receptors stem from a human donor in good health.

Here the CDR3 DNA reads TGTGCCAGCAGGCCACAGGGTCACTACGAGCAGTACTTC. It translates to CASRPQGHYEQYF. The V and J genes are TRBV28 and TRBJ2-7; a possible D gene is TRBD1 (6 bases). Germline V gives CDR1 MDHEN, CDR2 SYDVKM. Trimming left V 6 bases short and J 3 bases short, with 12 bases between. CDR3 length: 13 amino acids.

This clonotype has only a few counts. The CDR3 bases are TGCAGTGCTAGTGGCGGGGAGATAAACATTCAGTACTTC. It specifies CSASGGEINIQYF. V gene TRBV20-1 combines with J gene TRBJ2-4, with D tentatively TRBD2 (6 bases). The CDR3 length is 13 residues. Per germline, CDR1 DFQATT and CDR2 SNEGSKA (reference sequence). V was cut by 3 bases and J by 6 bases, with 12 bases left in between.

The table lists this clonotype with a few counts. The genes are TRBV9 and TRBJ2-3; possible D gene TRBD1, 5 bases. The ends were cut back, 5 bases at V and 1 base at J, with 14 bases in the middle. Looked up from germline, CDR1 is SGDLS and CDR2 is YYNGEE. This CDR3 comprises 15 residues. The CDR3 bases are TGTGCCAGCAGTGCCAGGGTACTGGGCACAGATACGCAGTATTTT. This codes for CASSARVLGTDTQYF.

This clonotype was observed a handful of times. V usage is TRBV12-3 or TRBV12-4 and J usage is TRBJ2-7, with TRBD2 identical over 9 bases. The CDR3 covers 15 residues. V shed 7 bases, J shed 3 bases, and the junction held 10 bases outside the gene matches. CDR3 sequence: CASTFSGSRDYEQYF. The CDR3 nucleotides read TGTGCCAGCACTTTTAGCGGGAGTCGAGACTACGAGCAGTACTTC.

The CDR3 spells CASSEELARLYGYTF. The CDR3 DNA sequence: TGTGCCAGCAGTGAAGAGTTGGCACGGCTATATGGCTACACCTTC. This chain uses TRBV2 with TRBJ1-2; D unclear. Trimming shortened V by 1 base and J by 5 bases, and 14 bases separated the two germline ends. The CDR3 is 15 residues long. Germline CDR1 and CDR2: SNHLY and FYNNEI.

There are a few counts of this clonotype. The chain joins TRBV10-3 to TRBJ2-3, with 10 bases aligning to TRBD2. Trimming at V came to 4 bases and at J to 5 bases, leaving 6 bases not matched to a gene. Germline V gene lookup returns CDR1 ENHRY and CDR2 SYGVKD. This CDR3 contains 15 residues. The CDR3 reads CAISGGRLAGDTQYF. CDR3 sequence (DNA): TGTGCCATCAGTGGGGGGAGACTAGCGGGAGATACGCAGTATTTT.

This clonotype was counted between two and nine times. The gene calls are TRBV11-2 and TRBJ2-5; no clear D gene. The germline CDR1 and CDR2 sequences are SGHAT and FQNNGV. Deletions cut 5 bases from V and 4 bases from J, with 5 bases between. The CDR3 is made up of 11 amino acids. CDR3 protein: CASSAVETQYF. The CDR3 DNA follows: TGTGCCAGCAGCGCCGTAGAGACCCAGTACTTC.

This clonotype was counted between two and nine times. This rearrangement joins TRBV7-3 to TRBJ1-4, with a possible D match to TRBD1 (6 bases). CDR3 length: 14 residues. The germline V gene has CDR1 SGHTA and CDR2 FQGTGA. V lost 2 bases, J lost 8 bases, and 12 bases lay in between. CDR3: CASSLVGGGEKLFF. As DNA, the CDR3 is TGTGCCAGCAGCTTAGTAGGGGGGGGAGAAAAACTGTTTTTT.

This clonotype was detected only a few times. The chain employs TRBV5-1 and TRBJ1-2; 7 bases match TRBD1. The germline V gene encodes CDR1 SGHRS and CDR2 YFSETQ. V was pared by 0 bases and J by 8 bases, with 10 bases of the junction left unmatched. The CDR3 length is 15 residues. The CDR3 reads CASSLEDRVGGGYTF. Written as DNA, the CDR3 is TGCGCCAGCAGCTTGGAAGACAGGGTCGGTGGGGGCTACACCTTC.

This sequence joins TRBV6-5 and TRBJ2-7; D is uncertain. Between the trimmed V and J ends, which lost 5 bases and 9 bases, there was a span of 14 bases. Per the germline V gene, CDR1 is MNHEY and CDR2 is SVGAGI. The CDR3 extends over 12 amino acids. Here the CDR3 reads CASSTGLATQYF. The CDR3 DNA reads as TGTGCCAGCAGTACCGGGTTAGCTACGCAGTACTTC.

This clonotype came up many times. The chain uses TRBV2 and TRBJ1-1; no reliable D call. The CDR3 contains 14 residues. V gave up 5 bases and J gave up 3 bases, with 13 bases separating them. CDR1 is SNHLY and CDR2 is FYNNEI in the germline V gene. In nucleotides, the CDR3 is TGTGCCAGCAGTTCTCCGGGAGAGGACACTGAAGCTTTCTTT. It specifies CASSSPGEDTEAFF. The complete variable domain, with remaining parts taken from reference TRBV2 and TRBJ1-1, reads EPEVTQTPSHQVTQMGQEVILRCVPISNHLYFYWYRQILGQKVEFLVSFYNNEISEKSEIFDDQFSVERPDGSNFTLKIRSTKLEDSAMYFCASSSPGEDTEAFFGQGTRLTVV.